This TCR beta chain is drawn from a study of beta chain features in type 1 diabetes. Overall study findings and caveats: People with Type 1 diabetes carried modestly yet significantly shorter TCRB CDR3s in all four CD4+ subsets. Sampled from patients, naive, central memory and Treg TCRB repertoires appeared more similar than those sampled from healthy donors.

In germline, CDR1 is MDHEN, CDR2 SYDVKM. Deletions cut 6 bases from V and 2 bases from J, with 14 bases between. The CDR3 runs to 15 residues. Each donor gave one heparinised blood draw averaging around 120 mL. The study reverse transcribed the entire isolated RNA, so it sequenced expressed TCRB transcripts. An average of approximately 4 million reads was obtained for naive, central memory and regulatory T cell samples. The data were produced by immunoSEQ multiplex PCR, yet TCRdb's version contains in-frame clones alone and is incomplete. The sample lists some 44,000 clones, roughly 49% occurring once. Notes on this clone: Its antigen remains unknown.

The rearrangement links TRBV28 to TRBJ2-1, with a weak D call TRBD1 (7 bases). Sequenced material: Tregs from blood. The source is a woman aged 18-29 years in good health. The CDR3 loop is CASSQGGKTYNEQFF. The CDR3 coding sequence is TGTGCCAGCAGCCAGGGGGGAAAAACCTACAATGAGCAGTTCTTC.